Presented here are 26 T cell receptor beta chains from one specimen sequenced in a study of identical twins. Each CDR3 protein gets one entry after TCRdb re-called the 5' RACE reads with MiXCR. The sample includes just over 500,000 distinct CDR3 sequences, under 25% of them seen just once. These data were likewise used in another study, on T cells expressing NK-cell markers.

Sequenced: CD4+ T cells sorted from blood. The receptors stem from a woman aged 18 to 35 in good health.

This chain links TRBV12-3 or TRBV12-4 with TRBJ1-5, with TRBD1 matching 7 bases. The V gene end was trimmed by 6 bases and the J gene end by 7 bases; junction bases not matched to a gene: 12. CDR3 length: 15 residues. CDR3 amino acids: CASSPLTGAGQPQHF. Here the CDR3 DNA reads TGTGCCAGCAGCCCCCTAACAGGGGCCGGGCAGCCCCAGCATTTT.

The V call is TRBV29-1, the J call TRBJ1-1; no firm D call. Germline CDR1 is SQVTM and CDR2 is ANQGSEA. V was shortened by 5 bases and J by 3 bases, with 13 bases between the two germline ends. The CDR3 extends over 13 amino acids. CDR3 residues: CSVSGQADTEAFF. The CDR3 DNA follows: TGCAGCGTTAGCGGCCAGGCGGACACTGAAGCTTTCTTT. Using reference TRBV29-1 and TRBJ1-1 for the parts outside the CDR3, the full variable domain is SAVISQKPSRDICQRGTSLTIQCQVDSQVTMMFWYRQQPGQSLTLIATANQGSEATYESGFVIDKFPISRPNLTFSTLTVSNMSPEDSSIYLCSVSGQADTEAFFGQGTRLTVV.

This chain connects TRBV4-3 to TRBJ1-6; D unclear. Germline CDR1 reads LGHNA; CDR2 reads YSLEER. CDR3 length: 15 residues. Deletions cut 3 bases from V and 9 bases from J, with 15 bases between. The CDR3 sequence is CASSHRGVGSSPLHF. The CDR3, as DNA: TGCGCCAGCAGCCACCGTGGGGTCGGAAGTTCACCCCTCCACTTT.

This sequence joins TRBV5-1 and TRBJ2-5, with D unresolved. From germline, CDR1 is SGHRS and CDR2 YFSETQ. Trimming removed 0 bases at V and 5 bases at J, with 17 bases between. This CDR3 comprises 16 residues. The CDR3 sequence: CASSLGSTVVRETQYF. The DNA of the CDR3 is TGCGCCAGCAGCTTGGGCTCCACGGTGGTTCGGGAGACCCAGTACTTC.

V and J are TRBV7-2 and TRBJ2-3; D may be TRBD1 or TRBD2 (5 bases each). Germline lookup yields CDR1 SGHTA and CDR2 FQGNSA. Trimming left V 8 bases short and J 6 bases short, with 15 bases between. This CDR3 comprises 13 residues. The CDR3 is CASAGAPSDTQYF. In DNA form, the CDR3 reads TGTGCCAGCGCCGGGGCCCCGAGTGATACGCAGTATTTT.

This clonotype was counted at least ten times. V and J are TRBV20-1 and TRBJ2-3; TRBD2 might be the D (6 bases). Trimming cost V 3 bases and J 0 bases, with 13 bases left between them. The CDR3 extends over 15 amino acids. Germline CDR1 DFQATT, CDR2 SNEGSKA (reference sequence). Here the CDR3 reads CSASWRGRSTDTQYF. The CDR3, as DNA: TGCAGTGCTAGTTGGCGGGGCCGTAGCACAGATACGCAGTATTTT.

In its sample, this clonotype was seen a few times. The rearrangement uses TRBV12-3 or TRBV12-4 and TRBJ1-5; 12 bases line up with TRBD1. The CDR3 spans 15 residues. The J segment lost 6 bases and the V segment lost 5 bases, leaving 5 bases of the junction unmatched. This CDR3 reads CASSQGTGGSQPQHF. CDR3 bases: TGTGCCAGCAGTCAAGGGACAGGGGGCAGTCAGCCCCAGCATTTT.

The gene calls are TRBV6-1 and TRBJ1-4; 8 positions match TRBD1. From germline, CDR1 is MNHNS and CDR2 SASEGT. The CDR3 is made up of 14 amino acids. Losses at the gene ends were 7 bases for V and 4 bases for J; bases not matched to a gene: 5. CDR3 sequence reads: CASTRTGNNEKLFF. The CDR3 DNA is TGTGCCAGCACCCGGACAGGGAATAATGAAAAACTGTTTTTT.

This clonotype was seen only a few times. The chain has TRBV20-1 and TRBJ1-5, with 7 bases matching TRBD1. The CDR3 loop spans 15 amino acids. Germline V gene lookup returns CDR1 DFQATT and CDR2 SNEGSKA (reference sequence). Trimming took 6 bases from V and 4 from J; bases not matched to a gene: 12. For the CDR3, the DNA is TGCAGTGCCGCCGCTGGCGGGGGACAGAATCAGCCCCAGCATTTT. Amino acids: CSAAAGGGQNQPQHF.

The V gene is TRBV30, the J gene TRBJ2-3, with unresolved D. This CDR3 is built from 15 residues. V was clipped by 4 bases and J by 0 bases, with 14 bases between them. Germline V gene sequence: CDR1 GTSNPN, CDR2 SVGIG (reference sequence). CDR3 protein: CAWTGYLASTDTQYF. The CDR3 DNA is TGTGCCTGGACTGGGTACTTAGCTAGCACAGATACGCAGTATTTT. Based on the CDR3 plus reference TRBV30 and TRBJ2-3, the full variable domain is SQTIHQWPATLVQPVGSPLSLECTVEGTSNPNLYWYRQAAGRGLQLLFYSVGIGQISSEVPQNLSASRPQDRQFILSSKKLLLSDSGFYLCAWTGYLASTDTQYFGPGTRLTVL.

This clonotype was found a few times. The V gene is TRBV29-1, the J gene TRBJ2-5; D not certain. This CDR3 comprises 10 residues. With 7 bases removed from V and 5 bases from J, the gap between germline ends came to 8 bases. Germline CDR1 reads SQVTM; CDR2 reads ANQGSEA. CDR3 amino acids: CSDRWETQYF. The DNA of the CDR3 is TGCAGCGACAGATGGGAGACCCAGTACTTC.

The chain is built from TRBV4-2 and TRBJ1-6; D is possibly TRBD1 (6 bases). This CDR3 is built from 15 residues. Germline CDR1 LGHNA, CDR2 YNFKEQ. The V and J ends lost 0 bases and 7 bases respectively, with 10 bases between them. The CDR3 loop is CASSQDWGQNSPLHF. Here the CDR3 DNA reads TGTGCCAGCAGCCAAGATTGGGGGCAAAATTCACCCCTCCACTTT.

This clonotype appeared many times. The gene calls are TRBV12-3 or TRBV12-4 and TRBJ1-1; D is possibly TRBD1 (6 bases). The CDR3 is 14 residues long. V shed 5 bases and J shed 8 bases, with 18 bases lying between them. The CDR3 here is CASSLRDTDEEAFF. The CDR3 DNA is TGTGCCAGCAGTCTGAGGGACACGGACGAAGAAGCTTTCTTT.

This clonotype has a count of ten or more. The chain employs TRBV20-1 and TRBJ1-2, with TRBD1 matching 7 bases. The germline V gene encodes CDR1 DFQATT and CDR2 SNEGSKA (reference sequence). The CDR3 spans 12 residues. J was trimmed by 10 bases and V by 0 bases; bases with no gene match: 5. As DNA, the CDR3 is TGCAGTGCTAGAGACGACAGGGATGACTACACCTTC. This sequence encodes CSARDDRDDYTF.

The chain links TRBV14 to TRBJ2-3; tentatively, D is TRBD2 (6 bases). This CDR3 is 13 amino acids long. CDR1 SGHDN and CDR2 FVKESK come from the germline V gene. V lost 3 bases to trimming and J lost 6 bases, with 10 bases between them. The CDR3 is CASSQTSGDTQYF. CDR3 coding DNA: TGTGCCAGCAGCCAGACCAGCGGGGATACGCAGTATTTT.

The sample holds many counts of this clonotype. This chain links TRBV12-3 or TRBV12-4 with TRBJ2-7; TRBD1 matches at 9 bases. The CDR3 is made up of 14 amino acids. J lost 1 base, V lost 6 bases, and 4 bases had no gene match. The CDR3 nucleotides read TGTGCCAGCAGCCGGACAGGGGTATCCTACGAGCAGTACTTC. It is translated as CASSRTGVSYEQYF.

This clonotype showed up just a few times. The chain joins TRBV6-5 to TRBJ2-3; D remains unclear. This CDR3 is 17 amino acids long. The V end lost 0 bases, the J end lost 0 bases, and 13 bases lay between the germline ends. CDR1 and CDR2 (germline): MNHEY, SVGAGI. The CDR3 spells CASSYSPAGTSTDTQYF. The CDR3 DNA follows: TGTGCCAGCAGTTACTCTCCGGCAGGAACTAGCACAGATACGCAGTATTTT.

This clonotype was counted many times. V is TRBV6-5 and J is TRBJ1-3, with D tentatively TRBD1 (5 bases). The CDR3 has 15 residues. V lost 4 bases and J 1 base, leaving 11 bases between the germline ends. CDR1 and CDR2 from the germline V gene are MNHEY and SVGAGI. The CDR3 here is CASSLEGRSGNTIYF. CDR3 bases: TGTGCCAGCAGTTTAGAGGGGCGATCTGGAAACACCATATATTTT.

This chain links TRBV19 with TRBJ1-2; D not certain. The germline V and J ends were trimmed by 2 bases and 2 bases, with 9 bases remaining between them. The CDR3 covers 14 residues. Germline V gene data show CDR1 as LNHDA and CDR2 as SQIVND (reference sequence). CDR3 residues: CASSIIGRNYGYTF. DNA for the CDR3: TGTGCCAGTAGTATAATCGGCCGGAACTATGGCTACACCTTC.

This clonotype was recorded at least ten times. The CDR3 region is CASKWTGGKSTEAFF. CDR3 nucleotides: TGTGCCAGCAAATGGACAGGGGGGAAGAGCACTGAAGCTTTCTTT. The gene calls are TRBV6-1 and TRBJ1-1, with TRBD1 matching over 10 bases. Germline assignment: CDR1 MNHNS and CDR2 SASEGT. With V trimmed by 7 bases and J by 4 bases, 9 bases remained unmatched. The CDR3 contains 15 residues.

The rearrangement joins TRBV6-1 to TRBJ2-7; 12 bases fit TRBD2. Germline CDR1 and CDR2: MNHNS and SASEGT. The CDR3 extends over 16 amino acids. V lost 6 bases to trimming and J lost 2 bases; unmatched junction nucleotides: 8. This CDR3 is CASRRTSGTWAYEQYF. The CDR3 DNA follows: TGTGCCAGCAGGCGGACTAGCGGGACTTGGGCCTACGAGCAGTACTTC.

The V gene is TRBV20-1, the J gene TRBJ2-1, with TRBD2 matching over 8 bases. Looked up from germline, CDR1 is DFQATT and CDR2 is SNEGSKA (reference sequence). J was trimmed by 0 bases and V by 2 bases; bases with no gene match: 9. The CDR3 runs to 17 residues. The chain's CDR3 is CSARLAGRLSSYNEQFF. The CDR3 DNA reads TGCAGTGCTAGACTAGCGGGCCGGCTGAGCTCCTACAATGAGCAGTTCTTC.

The V and J genes are TRBV12-3 or TRBV12-4 and TRBJ1-2; 8 nucleotides align to TRBD1. The ends lost 6 bases at V and 2 bases at J; junction bases unmatched: 8. This CDR3 has 15 residues. Written as DNA, the CDR3 is TGTGCCAGCAGCGCCTCAGGGGGCGCAAACTATGGCTACACCTTC. It specifies CASSASGGANYGYTF.

This clonotype was found a few times. The CDR3 bases are TGCGCCAGCAGCGGAAGACACACCGGGGAGCTGTTTTTT. This sequence encodes CASSGRHTGELFF. This chain connects TRBV5-1 to TRBJ2-2; D remains unclear. V was shortened by 4 bases and J by 3 bases, with 7 bases between the two germline ends. Germline CDR1 and CDR2: SGHRS and YFSETQ. This CDR3 region has 13 residues. The complete variable domain, with remaining parts taken from reference TRBV5-1 and TRBJ2-2, reads KAGVTQTPRYLIKTRGQQVTLSCSPISGHRSVSWYQQTPGQGLQFLFEYFSETQRNKGNFPGRFSGRQFSNSRSEMNVSTLELGDSALYLCASSGRHTGELFFGEGSRLTVL.

This clonotype was recorded many times. The chain employs TRBV20-1 and TRBJ1-5; the D is unclear. The V gene's germline CDR1 is DFQATT and CDR2 SNEGSKA (reference sequence). Trimming removed 1 base at V and 3 bases at J, with 7 bases between. This CDR3 has 13 residues. CDR3 amino acids: CSARVSNNQPQHF. In nucleotides, the CDR3 is TGCAGTGCTAGAGTCAGCAACAATCAGCCCCAGCATTTT.

The chain carries TRBV7-2 and TRBJ2-7; D remains unclear. CDR1 and CDR2 (germline): SGHTA, FQGNSA. This CDR3 is built from 15 residues. V lost 1 base, J lost 2 bases, and 12 bases lay in between. The DNA for the CDR3 is TGTGCCAGCAGCTTAGATTTCTCTAGTCCCTACGAGCAGTACTTC. The encoded protein is CASSLDFSSPYEQYF.